The 27 T cell receptor beta chains listed next were all sequenced from one sample in a study of radiotherapy plus CTLA-4 blockade in lung cancer. TCRdb's table, derived via immunoSEQ multiplex PCR, lists solely in-frame clones and lacks some. The data show over 100,000 clones, about 80% seen once. This sample comprised peripheral blood, obtained from a patient treated with radiotherapy plus ipilimumab. The receptors here all came from a human donor with non-small cell lung cancer that progressed on radiotherapy plus ipilimumab. Some clones in this sample may be carry-over from other donors' samples.

The chain carries TRBV4-3 and TRBJ1-4, with TRBD1 identical over 8 bases. Germline-derived CDR1 and CDR2 are LGHNA and YSLEER. V trimming: 3 bases; J trimming: 10 bases; junction bases outside the gene matches: 7. The CDR3 is made up of 14 amino acids. The CDR3 DNA reads TGCGCCAGCAGCCATCCAGGGGGCCGCTCAAAACTGTTTTTT. It encodes CASSHPGGRSKLFF.

This chain links TRBV10-2 with TRBJ1-1; unclear D gene. CDR1 and CDR2 (germline): WSHSY, SAAADI. This CDR3 contains 13 residues. The V end lost 4 bases, the J end lost 1 base, and 7 bases lay between the germline ends. CDR3 protein: CASSVPKNTEAFF. The CDR3 DNA reads as TGCGCCAGCAGTGTTCCAAAGAACACTGAAGCTTTCTTT.

The J gene is TRBJ2-5, the V gene TRBV6-5; 7 bases map to TRBD1. Germline CDR1 is MNHEY and CDR2 is SVGAGI. CDR3 length: 15 amino acids. V gave up 5 bases and J gave up 4 bases; unmatched junction bases: 10. The CDR3 region is CASSALTGARETQYF. CDR3 bases: TGTGCCAGCAGTGCGCTTACAGGGGCGAGAGAGACCCAGTACTTC.

The chain couples TRBV5-4 to TRBJ1-1; D not resolved. Trimming shortened V by 2 bases and J by 6 bases, and 17 bases separated the two germline ends. There are 15 residues in the CDR3. Germline loops: CDR1 SGHNT, CDR2 YYREEE (reference sequence). The CDR3 DNA sequence: TGTGCCAGCAGCTTTGTACCGGGCCCAAGGGCTGAAGCTTTCTTT. Protein sequence: CASSFVPGPRAEAFF.

The V and J genes are TRBV2 and TRBJ2-1; a weak D match, TRBD1 (5 bases). V was clipped by 11 bases and J by 4 bases, with 21 bases between them. The CDR3 has 15 residues. The germline CDR1 and CDR2 sequences are SNHLY and FYNNEI. The CDR3 sequence is CASPAGSPDYNEQFF. The CDR3 region has the DNA TGTGCCTCCCCAGCAGGGTCCCCGGATTACAATGAGCAGTTCTTC.

Comment on this clone: One end of the junction is discordant with germline, which a read error may explain. The chain is built from TRBV28 and TRBJ2-7, with D possibly being TRBD1 or TRBD2 (5 bases each). CDR1 is MDHEN and CDR2 is SYDVKM in the germline V gene. The CDR3 has 14 residues. The CDR3 DNA reads TGTGCCAGCGTTTCCTGGGGACGTGGGGTTGAGCCGTACTTC. This translates into CASVSWGRGVEPYF.

The chain is built from TRBV12-5 and TRBJ1-4, with D hard to call. This CDR3 region has 16 residues. Germline CDR1 LGHNT, CDR2 FRNRAP. V lost 1 base, J lost 0 bases, and 9 bases lay in between. This CDR3 reads CASGLGIDATNEKLFF. In DNA form, the CDR3 reads TGTGCTAGTGGTTTGGGCATAGATGCAACTAATGAAAAACTGTTTTTT.

This rearrangement joins TRBV5-1 to TRBJ2-3, with D tentatively TRBD2 (5 bases). The V gene lost 0 bases and the J gene lost 2 bases, with 7 bases spanning the gap. This CDR3 is 14 amino acids long. Germline CDR1 and CDR2: SGHRS and YFSETQ. This CDR3 reads CASSLGENTDTQYF. CDR3 nucleotides: TGCGCCAGCAGCTTGGGGGAGAACACAGATACGCAGTATTTT. Full variable domain (remainder filled in from reference TRBV5-1 and TRBJ2-3): KAGVTQTPRYLIKTRGQQVTLSCSPISGHRSVSWYQQTPGQGLQFLFEYFSETQRNKGNFPGRFSGRQFSNSRSEMNVSTLELGDSALYLCASSLGENTDTQYFGPGTRLTVL.

The V and J genes are TRBV28 and TRBJ2-1; TRBD2 agrees at 15 bases. Germline CDR1 MDHEN, CDR2 SYDVKM. The CDR3 spans 16 residues. V gave up 6 bases and J gave up 10 bases; unmatched junction bases: 10. DNA for the CDR3: TGTGCCAGCAGCCTCCTCGGGACTAGCGGGGGGTGGGAGCAGTTCTTC. It codes for CASSLLGTSGGWEQFF.

DNA of the CDR3: TGTGCCAGCAGCCCGGGAGGGAGGAGCACAGATACGCAGTATTTT. This sequence encodes CASSPGGRSTDTQYF. The chain combines TRBV7-6 with TRBJ2-3, with 8 bases matching TRBD2. Germline trimming cut 5 bases from V and 0 bases from J; bases unmatched to any gene: 4. The CDR3 has 15 residues. Germline V gives CDR1 SGHVS, CDR2 FNYEAQ. Full variable domain (outside the CDR3, taken from reference TRBV7-6 and TRBJ2-3): GAGVSQSPRYKVTKRGQDVALRCDPISGHVSLYWYRQALGQGPEFLTYFNYEAQQDKSGLPNDRFSAERPEGSISTLTIQRTEQRDSAMYRCASSPGGRSTDTQYFGPGTRLTVL.

V usage is TRBV7-3 and J usage is TRBJ2-3, with 8 bases matching TRBD1. The V and J ends lost 3 bases and 2 bases, in that order; junction bases with no gene match: 4. Germline V gives CDR1 SGHTA, CDR2 FQGTGA. The CDR3 is made up of 15 amino acids. The CDR3 DNA is TGTGCCAGCAGCTTGCCGGGACAGGTCACAGATACGCAGTATTTT. Encoded protein: CASSLPGQVTDTQYF.

The chain has TRBV5-1 and TRBJ1-1, with 9 bases lining up with TRBD1. The trim removed 4 bases at V and 1 base at J, leaving 14 bases unmatched. The germline CDR1 and CDR2 sequences are SGHRS and YFSETQ. The CDR3 is 18 amino acids. CDR3 coding DNA: TGCGCCAGCAGCGGGTACAGGGGGCTTGGAGGGTCGAACACTGAAGCTTTCTTT. It is translated as CASSGYRGLGGSNTEAFF.

The V gene is TRBV19, the J gene TRBJ2-1; TRBD2 is a possible D gene (5 bases). Germline loops: CDR1 LNHDA, CDR2 SQIVND (reference sequence). The ends were cut back, 2 bases at V and 7 bases at J, with 9 bases in the middle. The CDR3 sequence is 13 residues long. The CDR3 DNA follows: TGTGCCAGTAGTATATCAATAGCGAATGAGCAGTTCTTC. Translating gives CASSISIANEQFF.

This clone was found a few times. The chain has TRBV19 and TRBJ2-1, with 10 bases that match TRBD1. Germline CDR1 is LNHDA and CDR2 is SQIVND (reference sequence). V lost 5 bases, J lost 8 bases, and 12 bases stayed unmatched. The CDR3 is made up of 16 amino acids. The CDR3 reads CASSAIRQGARDEQFF. DNA for the CDR3: TGTGCCAGTAGTGCGATAAGACAGGGGGCGAGAGATGAGCAGTTCTTC.

The J gene is TRBJ2-5, the V gene TRBV5-1; D unclear. The CDR3 totals 12 residues. Per germline, CDR1 SGHRS and CDR2 YFSETQ. Trimming removed 2 bases from V and 3 bases from J, with 5 bases in between. In nucleotides, the CDR3 is TGCGCCAGCAGCTTTCCCGAAGAGACCCAGTACTTC. Its translation: CASSFPEETQYF.

The gene calls are TRBV5-6 and TRBJ1-2; D not resolved. CDR1 SGHDT and CDR2 YYEEEE come from the germline V gene. V gave up 0 bases and J gave up 8 bases, with 17 bases separating them. The CDR3 sequence is 15 residues long. CDR3 in DNA: TGTGCCAGCAGCTTGGCCGGGGAACAGACGGGGGGCTACACCTTC. Amino acid sequence: CASSLAGEQTGGYTF.

This clone was recorded once. V is TRBV2 and J is TRBJ2-5; a possible D gene is TRBD1 (6 bases). There are 15 residues in the CDR3. Germline CDR1 is SNHLY and CDR2 is FYNNEI. V shed 3 bases and J shed 1 base, with 12 bases lying between them. The DNA for the CDR3 is TGTGCCAGCAGTGATTTAGGGACACCCCAAGAGACCCAGTACTTC. Encoded protein: CASSDLGTPQETQYF.

The chain has TRBV5-8 and TRBJ1-5; 9 nucleotides agree with TRBD1. Germline CDR1 SGHTS, CDR2 YDEGEE. The V and J ends lost 3 bases and 2 bases, in that order; junction bases with no gene match: 9. The CDR3 covers 17 residues. The CDR3 DNA reads as TGTGCCAGCAGCTCCAGACAGGGGGGTGGAGGCAATCAGCCCCAGCATTTT. Protein product: CASSSRQGGGGNQPQHF.

The CDR3 here is CASSPGAYEKLFF. CDR3 coding DNA: TGTGCCAGCTCACCTGGGGCGTATGAAAAACTGTTTTTT. This chain connects TRBV18 to TRBJ1-4; D perhaps matches TRBD1 (5 bases). The CDR3 extends over 13 amino acids. Per germline, CDR1 KGHSH and CDR2 LQKENI. V shed 3 bases and J shed 6 bases, with 8 bases lying between them. Variable domain in full (rest from reference TRBV18 and TRBJ1-4): NAGVMQNPRHLVRRRGQEARLRCSPMKGHSHVYWYRQLPEEGLKFMVYLQKENIIDESGMPKERFSAEFPKEGPSILRIQQVVRGDSAAYFCASSPGAYEKLFFGSGTQLSVL.

As for this clone: The sample carries other DNA sequences with the same CDR3. This chain joins TRBV5-1 and TRBJ2-5; D uncertain. V was pared by 0 bases and J by 2 bases, with 5 bases between. The germline gives CDR1 SGHRS, CDR2 YFSETQ. The CDR3 runs 13 residues. In DNA, the CDR3 is TGCGCCAGCAGCTTGGGAGTTCAAGAGACCCAGTACTTC. Protein product: CASSLGVQETQYF.

In its sample, this clone was seen a few times. The rearrangement links TRBV6-5 to TRBJ1-1; 7 nucleotides align to TRBD1. Per germline, CDR1 MNHEY and CDR2 SVGAGI. After removal of 10 bases from V and 10 bases from J, the junction contained 18 bases not matched to a gene. The CDR3 is 14 residues long. The CDR3 DNA reads TGTGCCACAGATCCGGGACAGTCGGGCCCGCGAGCTTTCTTT. Its protein product is CATDPGQSGPRAFF.

This chain uses TRBV4-2 with TRBJ1-3, with D unclear. The CDR3 length is 14 residues. V dropped 4 bases and J dropped 4 bases, with 11 bases sitting between them. Germline loops: CDR1 LGHNA, CDR2 YNFKEQ. The CDR3 loop is CASSRLEEGNTIYF. DNA for the CDR3: TGTGCCAGCAGCCGCCTGGAGGAAGGAAACACCATATATTTT.

This chain connects TRBV6-5 to TRBJ2-4; D not resolved. This CDR3 region has 15 residues. The germline V gene has CDR1 MNHEY and CDR2 SVGAGI. The V and J ends lost 6 bases and 3 bases respectively, with 15 bases between them. The chain's CDR3 is CASSPRRGFKNIQYF. DNA for the CDR3: TGTGCCAGCAGCCCACGTCGAGGATTCAAAAACATTCAGTACTTC.

This rearrangement joins TRBV6-7 to TRBJ1-3, with a tentative D call TRBD1 (5 bases). TRBV6-7 is filed as an ORF, its function uncertain. V shed 7 bases and J shed 4 bases, with 17 bases lying between them. This CDR3 is 15 amino acids long. The CDR3 DNA sequence: TGTGCCAGCAACGACAGCGGGGCAGGGGGAAACACCATATATTTT. Translating gives CASNDSGAGGNTIYF.

The chain couples TRBV28 to TRBJ2-6, with D hard to call. The V end lost 1 base, the J end lost 8 bases, and 6 bases lay between the germline ends. The germline V gene encodes CDR1 MDHEN and CDR2 SYDVKM. The CDR3 is 13 residues long. The CDR3 bases are TGTGCCAGCAGTTTATTTGACACCAACGTCCTGACTTTC. This encodes CASSLFDTNVLTF. Looking up the rest from reference TRBV28 and TRBJ2-6 gives the full variable domain: DVKVTQSSRYLVKRTGEKVFLECVQDMDHENMFWYRQDPGLGLRLIYFSYDVKMKEKGDIPEGYSVSREKKERFSLILESASTNQTSMYLCASSLFDTNVLTFGAGSRLTVL.

This clone appeared a few times. The chain has TRBV6-1 and TRBJ2-2; D gene ambiguous. The germline V gene encodes CDR1 MNHNS and CDR2 SASEGT. The CDR3 has 14 residues. V was shortened by 4 bases and J by 6 bases, with 12 bases between the two germline ends. CDR3 nucleotide sequence: TGTGCCAGCAGTGTAGGTTGGGTAGCCGGGGAGCTGTTTTTT. The encoded protein is CASSVGWVAGELFF.

This chain joins TRBV11-1 and TRBJ1-1; D might be TRBD1 (5 bases). V was clipped by 0 bases and J by 8 bases, with 10 bases between them. This CDR3 comprises 13 residues. The V gene's germline CDR1 is SGHAT and CDR2 FQDESV (reference sequence). This CDR3 reads CASSLATAREAFF. CDR3 coding DNA: TGTGCCAGCAGCTTAGCGACAGCCAGAGAAGCTTTCTTT.